One TCR beta chain is described in this entry. The CDR3 sequence is 13 residues long. V lost 4 bases to trimming and J lost 6 bases, with 12 bases between them. Germline lookup yields CDR1 MNHEY and CDR2 SVGEGT. This sample is part of a study of blood T cell repertoires in COVID-19. Study details: Acute-phase and convalescent COVID-19 samples originated in the United States, Italy and Spain.

The study recruited people aged roughly 18 to 95 years across about 25 US areas. Self-reported history from a screening survey and questionnaire set each donor's cohort. In the original workflow: Estimates of nucleated cell counts were drawn from the amplification of reference gene primers. Sequencing was performed with immunoSEQ multiplex PCR; in TCRdb, only in-frame clones are kept and a portion is missing. That table supplies the V and J calls and clone size; D and trimming were determined from the DNA. The table includes over 200,000 clones, about 91% detected once. The chain combines TRBV6-2 or TRBV6-3 with TRBJ1-1; possible D gene TRBD1, 6 bases. Source material: PBMCs or T cells enriched from blood (not recorded which). The clonotype was recovered from a human donor in a cohort exposed to, infected with or recovered from COVID-19 (not recorded which). The donor label of this sample is uncertain. The CDR3, as DNA: TGTGCCAGCAGTTCTGACAGGACGCCTGAAGCTTTCTTT. It yields the protein CASSSDRTPEAFF.